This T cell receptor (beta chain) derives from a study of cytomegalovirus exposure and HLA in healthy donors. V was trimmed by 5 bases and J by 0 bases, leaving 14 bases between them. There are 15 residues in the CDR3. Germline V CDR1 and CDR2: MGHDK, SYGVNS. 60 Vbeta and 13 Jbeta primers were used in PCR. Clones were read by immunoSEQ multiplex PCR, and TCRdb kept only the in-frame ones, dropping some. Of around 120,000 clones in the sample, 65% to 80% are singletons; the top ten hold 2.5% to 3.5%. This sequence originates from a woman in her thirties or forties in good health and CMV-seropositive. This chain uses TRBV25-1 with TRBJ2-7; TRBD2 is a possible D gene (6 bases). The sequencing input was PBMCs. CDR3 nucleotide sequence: TGTGCCAGCAGTCAACCCGGGGGACTCTCCTACGAGCAGTACTTC. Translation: CASSQPGGLSYEQYF.